The present T cell receptor beta chain was sequenced within a study of cytomegalovirus exposure and HLA in healthy donors. Overall study context: Most genotyped donors, over 70% of about 360, had Caucasian-associated genetic ancestry. Study results and limitations: Presence/absence results assume similar sequencing depth per donor, which may not hold.

J lost 6 bases, V lost 5 bases, and 11 bases had no gene match. Germline V gene data show CDR1 as SGHVS and CDR2 as FQNEAQ. The CDR3 is made up of 16 amino acids. Although they were nominally healthy when sampled, donors likely had unrecorded immune exposures. Vbeta (60) and Jbeta (13) primers were used in the PCR. Generated by immunoSEQ multiplex PCR, the TCRdb table keeps only in-frame clones and is missing some. The repertoire holds over 130,000 clones, 61% seen once, with around 1.8% in the top ten. Remarks on this clone: What it binds is unknown.

The receptor comes from a male donor in good health and CMV-seronegative. This rearrangement joins TRBV7-8 to TRBJ2-2; the match to TRBD2 covers 8 bases. The material sequenced was PBMCs. CDR3 protein: CASSPRGGNRPGELFF. The CDR3 nucleotides are TGTGCCAGCAGCCCCCGGGGGGGTAACCGACCCGGGGAGCTGTTTTTT.